The rows below give T cell receptor beta chains drawn from one sample of a study of identical twins. One entry per CDR3 protein, called by TCRdb with MiXCR from the 5' RACE reads. The data show roughly 280,000 distinct CDR3 sequences, nearly 9.5% seen once. These records were also assigned to another study, of yellow fever vaccine responses in identical twins.

Sequencing was performed on CD8+ T cells sorted from blood. The receptor set was obtained from a woman aged 18 to 35 in good health. Both conserved end residues are part of each CDR3. A D gene is named only where the DNA matches it firmly. Expanded clones get a size class; other rows say once, few or many, or leave the size out.

d_call clone_size j_call v_call cdr3_nt cdr3_aa
- many TRBJ2-7 TRBV27 TGTGCCAGCAGATATGAGGGTCATCCCTCCTACGAGCAGTACTTC CASRYEGHPSYEQYF
- many TRBJ2-7 TRBV6-2/TRBV6-3 TGTGCCAGCAGTTACTCGAATGGAGAGGGTTACGAGCAGTACTTC CASSYSNGEGYEQYF
- - TRBJ1-4 TRBV7-9 TGTGCCAGCAGCTTACCACGGGACGGTGAAAAACTGTTTTTT CASSLPRDGEKLFF
- medium-sized TRBJ2-1 TRBV20-1 TGCAGTGCTAGAGAGCTAGCTGGGTACAATGAGCAGTTCTTC CSARELAGYNEQFF
- many TRBJ2-7 TRBV28 TGTGCTATATCCCGGGGGCCCTCGGATTCCTACGAGCAGTACTTC CAISRGPSDSYEQYF
TRBD2 many TRBJ2-2 TRBV6-2/TRBV6-3 TGTGCCAGCAGTTACGATGGACTAGCTCCAAACACCGGGGAGCTGTTTTTT CASSYDGLAPNTGELFF
- few TRBJ2-2 TRBV5-1 TGCGCCAGCAGCTCTTTGGCCGGGCCGACCGGGGAGCTGTTTTTT CASSSLAGPTGELFF
- few TRBJ1-4 TRBV4-2 TGTGCCAGCAGCGAAGACCCTGGGGAAAAACTGTTTTTT CASSEDPGEKLFF
- - TRBJ2-1 TRBV5-1 TGCGCCAGCAAGGGAAGTTTGGACAATGAGCAGTTCTTC CASKGSLDNEQFF
TRBD1 many TRBJ1-1 TRBV7-9 TGTGCCAGCAGGTTAGCGGCAGGGGGCTCTAACACTGAAGCTTTCTTT CASRLAAGGSNTEAFF
TRBD2 many TRBJ2-3 TRBV11-2 TGTGCCAGCAGCTTCAGCGGGGGGGCGACAGATACGCAGTATTTT CASSFSGGATDTQYF
TRBD2 many TRBJ2-3 TRBV10-3 TGTGCCATCAGTGGAAGACTAGCGGGAGAAGGAGGAGATACGCAGTATTTT CAISGRLAGEGGDTQYF
TRBD1 - TRBJ2-7 TRBV28 TGTGCCAGCACGAATCCCGGGACAGGGGAAGACGAGCAGTACTTC CASTNPGTGEDEQYF
- many TRBJ2-1 TRBV27 TGTGCCAGCACCAGGACTGGAAACAATGAGCAGTTCTTC CASTRTGNNEQFF
- many TRBJ2-5 TRBV20-1 TGCAGTGCTAGAGATGGGGCTGAACGAGAGACCCAGTACTTC CSARDGAERETQYF
- - TRBJ2-3 TRBV7-2 TGTGCCAGCAGATCGCCCGGATCAGATACGCAGTATTTT CASRSPGSDTQYF
- - TRBJ2-1 TRBV29-1 TGCAGCGTTGGGCTAGCGATGGACTACAATGAGCAGTTCTTC CSVGLAMDYNEQFF
- many TRBJ2-1 TRBV6-2/TRBV6-3 TGTGCCAGCAGTTACTTAGAAGGGGCCGAATTTACTCCTCACAATGAGCAGTTCTTC CASSYLEGAEFTPHNEQFF
TRBD2 few TRBJ2-7 TRBV5-1 TGCGCCAGCAGCTTGGACGAGACTAGCGGGCCCTCCTACGAGCAGTACTTC CASSLDETSGPSYEQYF
- few TRBJ2-1 TRBV7-2 TGTGCCAGCAGCTTAATGGGCTACAATGAGCAGTTCTTC CASSLMGYNEQFF
- few TRBJ2-7 TRBV29-1 TGCAGCGTTGAAGATCTCGGCGGCGAGCAGTACTTC CSVEDLGGEQYF
TRBD1 - TRBJ2-1 TRBV29-1 TGCAGCGTTGAGGGGGGACAGGGACTATACAATGAGCAGTTCTTC CSVEGGQGLYNEQFF
- few TRBJ1-4 TRBV28 TGTGCCAGCAGCTCACCTTCCGGACCAGGTTTTAATGAAAAACTGTTTTTT CASSSPSGPGFNEKLFF
- - TRBJ2-7 TRBV7-9 TGTGCCAGCAGCCCATGGTCGGGGACCGACGAGCAGTACTTC CASSPWSGTDEQYF
TRBD2 few TRBJ2-1 TRBV27 TGTGCCAGCACTCCAACCCCTAGCGGGAGTCCCTACAATGAGCAGTTCTTC CASTPTPSGSPYNEQFF